Presented here are 22 T cell receptor beta chains from one specimen sequenced in a study of blood T cells in healthy people across ages (dated by TCRdb to the mid-2010s). Preparation of the library involved 5' RACE. TCRdb records Illumina HiSeq 2500 as the sequencer. A second PCR of roughly 6 to 11 cycles was run with a J-beta primer mix and a sample-barcoded 5' primer. Clones were called with MiXCR by TCRdb after fastp trimmed the public reads at Q25, and only in-frame beta chains were retained. Each entry merges the rows of one CDR3 protein and shows their most common DNA and genes. This sample has some 860,000 distinct CDR3 sequences in its table, and around three fifths of those were observed once. The ten largest account for roughly 26% of the sample. Sequencing input: blood. These receptors all stem from a man in his forties or fifties in good health.

J is TRBJ2-5 and V is TRBV5-1; the D call may be TRBD1 or TRBD2 (5 bases each). V lost 0 bases to trimming and J lost 5 bases, with 20 bases between them. This CDR3 spans 17 amino acids. Germline loops: CDR1 SGHRS, CDR2 YFSETQ. The CDR3 coding sequence is TGCGCCAGCAGCTTGGATGTGGGGACCCAAATAGGGGAGACCCAGTACTTC. The encoded protein is CASSLDVGTQIGETQYF.

The chain uses TRBV6-6 and TRBJ2-7, with 14 bases matching TRBD2. This CDR3 has 14 residues. CDR1 is MNHNY, CDR2 SVGAGI, per germline (reference sequence). Trimming removed 6 bases from V and 4 bases from J; junction bases left unmatched: 2. This CDR3 is CASRGLAGAYEQYF. CDR3 DNA sequence: TGTGCCAGCAGGGGACTAGCGGGAGCATACGAGCAGTACTTC.

This clonotype was counted between two and nine times. The chain couples TRBV25-1 to TRBJ2-6; 10 bases are a match to TRBD1. The CDR3 spans 18 residues. From germline, CDR1 is MGHDK and CDR2 SYGVNS. The junction had 5 bases not matched to a gene; V was cut back by 3 bases and J by 0 bases. The CDR3 reads CASSEPGQGISGANVLTF. The DNA for the CDR3 is TGTGCCAGCAGTGAGCCGGGACAGGGGATCTCTGGGGCCAACGTCCTGACTTTC.

The chain joins TRBV7-8 to TRBJ2-5; D remains ambiguous. Trimming removed 11 bases at V and 2 bases at J, with 12 bases between. The CDR3 consists of 12 residues. Germline V gene sequence: CDR1 SGHVS, CDR2 FQNEAQ. CDR3 bases: TGTGCCGGCAATCCTCAACAAGAGACCCAGTACTTC. Protein product: CAGNPQQETQYF.

CDR3 nucleotide sequence: TGTGCCAGCAGCGTCCGACTAGCGGAAGATTCCGAGACCCAGTACTTC. Translated, it gives CASSVRLAEDSETQYF. The chain uses TRBV14 and TRBJ2-5, with TRBD2 matching 9 bases. Germline assignment: CDR1 SGHDN and CDR2 FVKESK. The CDR3 totals 16 residues. V trimming: 5 bases; J trimming: 5 bases; junction bases outside the gene matches: 12. Supplemented by reference TRBV14 and TRBJ2-5, the full variable domain reads EAGVTQFPSHSVIEKGQTVTLRCDPISGHDNLYWYRRVMGKEIKFLLHFVKESKQDESGMPNNRFLAERTGGTYSTLKVQPAELEDSGVYFCASSVRLAEDSETQYFGPGTRLLVL.

This clonotype was counted between two and nine times. The rearrangement uses TRBV29-1 and TRBJ2-7; D is possibly TRBD2 (6 bases). V was pared by 5 bases and J by 2 bases, with 13 bases between. Germline V CDR1 and CDR2: SQVTM, ANQGSEA. The CDR3 is made up of 13 amino acids. The CDR3 is CSVFSGVAYEQYF. DNA for the CDR3: TGCAGCGTTTTTTCGGGGGTAGCCTACGAGCAGTACTTC.

The chain employs TRBV20-1 and TRBJ2-5; TRBD2 agrees at 8 bases. V lost 5 bases and J lost 2; bases outside the gene matches: 13. The V gene's germline CDR1 is DFQATT and CDR2 SNEGSKA (reference sequence). This CDR3 has 16 amino acids. This CDR3 is CSAPRWRGAVQETQYF. The CDR3 DNA reads as TGCAGTGCTCCCCGGTGGCGGGGGGCCGTGCAAGAGACCCAGTACTTC.

The genes are TRBV7-2 and TRBJ1-5; D not resolved. Trimming shortened V by 4 bases and J by 8 bases, and 18 bases separated the two germline ends. CDR1 and CDR2 (germline): SGHTA, FQGNSA. The length of the CDR3 is 15 residues. CDR3 in DNA: TGTGCCAGCAGCTCCGAAGGTTACGCCTGGGAGCCCCAGCATTTT. This translates into CASSSEGYAWEPQHF.

This chain uses TRBV11-2 with TRBJ1-1; a weak D match, TRBD1 (5 bases). The germline CDR1 and CDR2 sequences are SGHAT and FQNNGV. This CDR3 comprises 14 residues. V lost 6 bases and J 1 base, leaving 12 bases between the germline ends. The chain's CDR3 is CASRKGTQNTEAFF. The CDR3 nucleotides read TGTGCCAGCAGGAAGGGGACTCAGAACACTGAAGCTTTCTTT.

V gene TRBV18 combines with J gene TRBJ2-3, with D maybe TRBD2 (7 bases). This CDR3 has 15 residues. The V end was cut by 6 bases, the J end by 0 bases, with 13 bases between. Germline V CDR1 and CDR2: KGHSH, LQKENI. CDR3 nucleotide sequence: TGTGCCAGCTCCGACGGGGGGCCGAGCACAGATACGCAGTATTTT. Translated, it gives CASSDGGPSTDTQYF.

The chain couples TRBV21-1 to TRBJ1-5; no check of the table's D call, TRBD1, against the DNA was made. TRBV21-1 is marked as a pseudogene. The CDR3 sequence is 19 residues long. CDR3 sequence (DNA): TGTGCCAGCAGCAAAGGATGGGAGAACCCGGACGGTTTCGATCAGCCCCAGCATTTT. Its translation is CASSKGWENPDGFDQPQHF.

This chain links TRBV3-1 with TRBJ2-5; tentative D call: TRBD2 (6 bases). The CDR3 runs 14 residues. Trimming shortened V by 2 bases and J by 5 bases, and 12 bases separated the two germline ends. Germline values: CDR1 LGHDT, CDR2 YNNKEL (reference sequence). CDR3 protein: CASSQSHGGETQYF. The CDR3 nucleotides read TGTGCCAGCAGCCAATCGCACGGAGGGGAGACCCAGTACTTC.

This chain uses TRBV7-9 with TRBJ1-2; D is undetermined. The CDR3 has 14 residues. The V end was cut by 1 base, the J end by 5 bases, with 11 bases between. Germline loops: CDR1 SEHNR, CDR2 FQNEAQ (reference sequence). The CDR3 is CASSLEAGLYGYTF. For the CDR3, the DNA is TGTGCCAGCAGCTTAGAGGCCGGGTTATATGGCTACACCTTC.

Only a few counts were recorded for this clonotype. The gene calls are TRBV7-8 and TRBJ2-1; D unclear. The end of the DNA fits TRBJ2-7 better, so the J call may be wrong. This CDR3 is 13 amino acids long. Germline loops: CDR1 SGHVS, CDR2 FQNEAQ. The CDR3 here is CASSLEINYEQYF. CDR3 nucleotide sequence: TGTGCCAGCAGCTTAGAAATCAACTACGAGCAGTACTTC.

The chain has TRBV11-1 and TRBJ2-5; perhaps TRBD2 as D (5 bases). In germline, CDR1 is SGHAT, CDR2 FQDESV (reference sequence). The V and J ends lost 4 bases and 5 bases respectively, with 14 bases between them. CDR3 length: 14 amino acids. DNA for the CDR3: TGTGCCAGCAGCTACGAACTAGTTACGGAGACCCAGTACTTC. This translates into CASSYELVTETQYF.

The CDR3 region has the DNA TGTGCCAGCAGTACCAGACTAGCGGGATACAATGAGCAGTACTTC. Translation: CASSTRLAGYNEQYF. The chain recombines TRBV6-2 or TRBV6-3 with TRBJ2-5; 11 bases map to TRBD2. This CDR3 is built from 15 residues. The V gene's germline CDR1 is MNHEY and CDR2 SVGEGT. The V and J ends lost 5 bases and 11 bases, in that order; junction bases with no gene match: 13.

This chain connects TRBV12-3 or TRBV12-4 to TRBJ1-2; the D is unclear. Trimming took off 5 bases at V and 4 bases at J, with 8 bases between the two ends. This CDR3 spans 12 amino acids. The DNA of the CDR3 is TGTGCCAGCAGTCGAAACACCTATGGCTACACCTTC. This encodes CASSRNTYGYTF.

The chain is built from TRBV6-5 and TRBJ1-1; D is unresolved. Germline CDR1 reads MNHEY; CDR2 reads SVGAGI. This CDR3 contains 13 residues. The V end was cut by 1 base, the J end by 0 bases, with 3 bases between. Here the CDR3 DNA reads TGTGCCAGCAGTTACTTGCTGAACACTGAAGCTTTCTTT. Protein: CASSYLLNTEAFF.

This clonotype was counted between two and nine times. The chain employs TRBV6-2 or TRBV6-3 and TRBJ2-7; tentatively, D is TRBD1 or TRBD2 (6 bases each). The length of the CDR3 is 14 residues. Germline CDR1 MNHEY, CDR2 SVGEGT. V was trimmed by 2 bases and J by 6 bases, leaving 14 bases between them. The chain's CDR3 is CASSYGGTYLEQYF. The CDR3 DNA sequence: TGTGCCAGCAGTTACGGCGGGACATATCTCGAGCAGTACTTC.

Details on this clonotype: This clone may be a read error of a much larger clone one base away. The J gene is TRBJ2-5, the V gene TRBV29-1; no clear D gene. The germline V gene encodes CDR1 SQVTM and CDR2 ANQGSEA. Trimming left V 6 bases short and J 5 bases short, with 10 bases between. This CDR3 has 11 residues. The CDR3 coding sequence is TGCAGCGTAATCCTTCTGGAGACCCAGTACTTC. It is translated as CSVILLETQYF.

This clonotype was found many times. The rearrangement links TRBV4-2 to TRBJ2-6, with no clear D. This CDR3 has 13 residues. With 1 base removed from V and 2 bases from J, the gap between germline ends came to 0 bases. Germline lookup yields CDR1 LGHNA and CDR2 YNFKEQ. The DNA for the CDR3 is TGTGCCAGCAGCCAAGCTGGGGCCAACGTCCTGACTTTC. It translates to CASSQAGANVLTF.

CDR3 DNA: TGCAGTGCCACACGGGGCTCCTACGAGCAGTACTTC. Residues: CSATRGSYEQYF. The genes are TRBV20-1 and TRBJ2-7; TRBD2 is a possible D gene (5 bases). This CDR3 has 12 residues. Germline CDR1 and CDR2: DFQATT and SNEGSKA (reference sequence). V shed 6 bases and J shed 0 bases, with 9 bases lying between them.